Listed below are T cell receptor beta chains from one sample, sequenced in a study of T-cell memory formation after mild COVID-19. Via MiXCR, TCRdb re-called the 5' RACE reads, giving one row per CDR3 protein. The data show about 150,000 distinct CDR3 sequences, with roughly 15% seen just once and 12% to 15% held by the top ten. Specimen: PBMCs or a T cell subset sorted from them (not recorded which). These TCRs come from an adult woman who had mild COVID-19 (a few samples of this study predate the infection). Cell type and time point are not known. Both conserved end residues are part of each CDR3. D genes are given only for firm matches. Not every row has a clone size; where given, it reads once, few, many or a size class.

v_gene	j_gene	d_gene	abundance	CDR3aa	CDR3nt
TRBV5-1	TRBJ2-2	TRBD1	.	CASSLAGTGNTGELFF	TGCGCCAGCAGCTTGGCCGGGACAGGGAACACCGGGGAGCTGTTTTTT
TRBV7-3	TRBJ2-3	TRBD2	many	CASSLGLAGGLFTDTQYF	TGTGCCAGCAGCTTGGGACTAGCGGGAGGCCTTTTCACAGATACGCAGTATTTT
TRBV9	TRBJ2-1	.	.	CASSVSHNEQFF	TGTGCCAGCAGCGTCTCCCACAATGAGCAGTTCTTC
TRBV20-1	TRBJ2-5	.	.	CSASGPRRGSEQETQYF	TGCAGTGCTAGTGGCCCCCGAAGGGGCTCAGAACAAGAGACCCAGTACTTC
TRBV10-3	TRBJ2-3	TRBD2	.	CAIKPGLAGLTDTQYF	TGTGCCATCAAGCCGGGACTAGCGGGGCTCACAGATACGCAGTATTTT
TRBV4-3	TRBJ2-1	.	few	CASSQGVGQGGNEQFF	TGCGCCAGCAGCCAAGGGGTAGGACAAGGAGGCAATGAGCAGTTCTTC
TRBV4-1	TRBJ1-5	.	few	CASSQEGPSYSNQPQHF	TGCGCCAGCAGCCAAGAAGGGCCAAGTTATAGCAATCAGCCCCAGCATTTT
TRBV5-4	TRBJ2-5	.	.	CASSLGGGALGTQYF	TGTGCCAGCAGCTTAGGGGGTGGGGCTCTCGGGACCCAGTACTTC
TRBV7-7	TRBJ2-1	.	few	CASSLGERAPSNEQFF	TGTGCTAGCAGCTTAGGAGAGCGGGCACCCTCAAATGAGCAGTTCTTC
TRBV7-2	TRBJ2-1	.	.	CASSGSAGDNEQFF	TGTGCCAGCAGCGGTTCGGCAGGGGACAATGAGCAGTTCTTC
TRBV5-1	TRBJ2-5	TRBD1	few	CASSLVPGQQETQYF	TGCGCCAGCAGCTTGGTTCCGGGACAGCAAGAGACCCAGTACTTC
TRBV7-3	TRBJ2-2	TRBD2	.	CASSSQTSPAGELFF	TGTGCCAGCAGCTCCCAGACTAGCCCCGCCGGGGAGCTGTTTTTT
TRBV12-3/TRBV12-4	TRBJ2-1	TRBD2	few	CASSFGTSGSGPNNEQFF	TGTGCCAGCAGTTTCGGGACTAGCGGGAGCGGGCCCAACAATGAGCAGTTCTTC
TRBV9	TRBJ1-1	.	few	CASSDSIDRNTEAFF	TGTGCCAGCTCCGATAGTATAGACAGGAACACTGAAGCTTTCTTT
TRBV5-5	TRBJ1-2	TRBD1	few	CASSLSQGAYGYTF	TGTGCCAGCAGCTTGTCACAGGGGGCGTATGGCTACACCTTC
TRBV6-5	TRBJ2-7	.	.	CASSYSGKNEQYF	TGTGCCAGCAGTTACTCGGGGAAAAACGAGCAGTACTTC
TRBV12-3/TRBV12-4	TRBJ1-1	.	.	CASSIDTEAFF	TGTGCCAGCAGTATAGACACTGAAGCTTTCTTT
TRBV12-3/TRBV12-4	TRBJ1-2	TRBD1	.	CASSPRTGGGYGYTF	TGTGCCAGCAGTCCACGGACAGGGGGAGGCTATGGCTACACCTTC
TRBV29-1	TRBJ2-2	.	.	CSVETRGRSGELFF	TGCAGCGTTGAAACGAGGGGGAGGTCCGGGGAGCTGTTTTTT
TRBV24-1	TRBJ2-4	.	.	CATSDLRESDIQYF	TGTGCCACCAGTGATTTGCGGGAGTCGGACATTCAGTACTTC
TRBV7-3	TRBJ1-2	TRBD1	few	CASGTGTDYGYTF	TGTGCCAGCGGAACCGGGACAGACTATGGCTACACCTTC
TRBV2	TRBJ1-2	.	few	CASKLQGGGYTF	TGTGCCAGCAAGTTGCAGGGAGGCGGCTACACCTTC